The clone carrying this T cell receptor (beta chain) has only a few counts. Its antigen is unidentified. This specimen comes from a study of Graves' ophthalmopathy and Graves' hyperthyroidism. Looking at the study overall: Where ophthalmopathy was absent within 18 months of follow-up, hyperthyroidism was stable.

The study's findings and limits: Built on 13 signatures, a model told ophthalmopathy apart from stable hyperthyroidism with 85% to 90% sensitivity and roughly 81% specificity.

Hyperthyroidism in these 18- to 65-year-old patients was newly diagnosed, lasting under 2 months. Scientists amplified the TCR beta CDR3 regions from RNA transcripts. In the first round, RT-PCR was carried out with HTBI primers, and a multiplex PCR formed the second round. One entry per CDR3 protein results from TCRdb running MiXCR on the multiplex PCR reads. The profile shows around 1,000,000 distinct CDR3 sequences, about 38% of them singletons. J was trimmed by 5 bases and V by 4 bases; bases with no gene match: 6. The CDR3 is made up of 15 amino acids. Germline-derived CDR1 and CDR2 are SGHTS and YDEGEE.

Sequenced sample: peripheral blood or thyroid tissue (not recorded which). The gene calls are TRBV5-8 and TRBJ2-7; 13 bases align to TRBD2. The receptor was derived from an adult man with Graves' hyperthyroidism. CDR3 DNA: TGTGCCAGCAGCCTCGGACTAGCGGGAGAAAACGAGCAGTACTTC. As protein: CASSLGLAGENEQYF.